Listed here are 9 T cell receptor beta chains from one sample, sequenced in a study of regulatory T cells in long-lasting Graves disease. Building of the TCR beta libraries involved iRepertoire HTBI primers and Arm-PCR of CDR3 regions. Each CDR3 protein gets one entry after TCRdb re-called the multiplex PCR reads with MiXCR. The sample lists around 500,000 distinct CDR3 sequences, less than 25% occurring once. The time point denotes: persistent/refractory GD, antithyroid drugs over 5 years with positive TRAb. After RNA was extracted from PBMCs, the TCR library was made from it. The sample consisted of peripheral blood mononuclear cells (PBMCs), taken when the disease was refractory, from a patient treated with antithyroid drugs. The source of these receptors is a female donor with Graves disease.

This clonotype was detected ten times or more. The V and J genes are TRBV27 and TRBJ1-5, with D uncertain. V lost 10 bases, J lost 4 bases, and 8 bases lay in between. The CDR3 has 11 amino acids. CDR1 and CDR2 (germline): MNHEY, SMNVEV (reference sequence). CDR3 amino acids: CATGFNQPQHF. The DNA of the CDR3 is TGTGCCACAGGATTTAATCAGCCCCAGCATTTT.

The V call is TRBV2, the J call TRBJ2-6; 12 bases align to TRBD1. The CDR3 totals 19 residues. After removal of 8 bases from V and 4 bases from J, the junction contained 15 bases not matched to a gene. The germline V gene encodes CDR1 SNHLY and CDR2 FYNNEI. CDR3 coding DNA: TGTGCCAGCTCGCAAAAATCGGGACAGGGGGCGTCCGGGGCCAACGTCCTGACTTTC. The encoded protein is CASSQKSGQGASGANVLTF.

In its sample, this clonotype was seen many times. The chain recombines TRBV2 with TRBJ2-2; D may be TRBD1 or TRBD2 (6 bases each). The CDR3 consists of 15 residues. V dropped 8 bases and J dropped 3 bases, with 16 bases sitting between them. Germline V gives CDR1 SNHLY, CDR2 FYNNEI. Here the CDR3 DNA reads TGTGCCAGCCAGAAGGGGGGAGTGTACACCGGGGAGCTGTTTTTT. Protein product: CASQKGGVYTGELFF.

The genes are TRBV27 and TRBJ1-6; unclear D gene. The CDR3 is 12 amino acids. Trimming shortened V by 3 bases and J by 8 bases, and 5 bases separated the two germline ends. Germline V gene lookup returns CDR1 MNHEY and CDR2 SMNVEV (reference sequence). CDR3 in amino acids: CASSFSDSPLHF. The CDR3 DNA follows: TGTGCCAGCAGTTTTTCTGATTCACCCCTCCACTTT.

Only a few counts were recorded for this clonotype. The rearrangement links TRBV20-1 to TRBJ2-5, with D perhaps matching TRBD2 (6 bases). Germline V lookup: CDR1 DFQATT, CDR2 SNEGSKA (reference sequence). Trimming pared 6 bases from V and 4 bases from J, leaving 18 bases between. The CDR3 totals 14 residues. The CDR3 loop is CSAPDLGSGETQYF. The CDR3 region has the DNA TGCAGTGCGCCCGACCTCGGGAGCGGAGAGACCCAGTACTTC.

The rearrangement joins TRBV20-1 to TRBJ2-3; 8 positions match TRBD2. In germline, CDR1 is DFQATT, CDR2 SNEGSKA (reference sequence). The CDR3 sequence is 15 residues long. As DNA, the CDR3 is TGCATCGGATCGGCGGGAGGACGGTCGACAGATACGCAGTATTTT. It translates to CIGSAGGRSTDTQYF.

The V gene is TRBV7-9, the J gene TRBJ2-6; TRBD2 is a possible D gene (7 bases). V lost 4 bases to trimming and J lost 0 bases, with 13 bases between them. The CDR3 covers 17 residues. Germline V gene sequence: CDR1 SEHNR, CDR2 FQNEAQ (reference sequence). CDR3 residues: CASSSGRGHSGANVLTF. The CDR3 region has the DNA TGTGCCAGCAGCTCCGGGCGGGGGCACTCTGGGGCCAACGTCCTGACTTTC.

At least ten counts were recorded for this clonotype. V and J are TRBV7-8 and TRBJ1-5, with unresolved D. Trimming removed 2 bases from V and 1 base from J, with 12 bases in between. Germline V lookup: CDR1 SGHVS, CDR2 FQNEAQ. The CDR3 sequence is 16 residues long. CDR3 coding DNA: TGTGCCAGCAGCTTAACTGAGGTTGGGAGCAATCAGCCCCAGCATTTT. Its protein is CASSLTEVGSNQPQHF.

This clonotype occurred many times. The chain is built from TRBV7-2 and TRBJ1-2; TRBD1 aligns across 9 bases. The CDR3 covers 13 residues. The germline CDR1 and CDR2 sequences are SGHTA and FQGNSA. V lost 5 bases and J lost 7; bases outside the gene matches: 5. In DNA form, the CDR3 reads TGTGCCAGCAGCCGCGGGACAGGGCTTGGCTACACCTTC. As protein: CASSRGTGLGYTF.